The present TCR beta chain was sequenced within a study of blood T cell repertoires in COVID-19. The V gene lost 4 bases and the J gene lost 0 bases, with 10 bases spanning the gap. CDR3 length: 15 residues. Germline loops: CDR1 SNHLY, CDR2 FYNNEI. Measured with immunoSEQ multiplex PCR; TCRdb has only the in-frame clones, and not every one. Counted here are approximately 100,000 clones, 75% to 90% occurring once; the ten biggest clones make up about 38%. The TCR sequence derives from a man aged 80 or over with acute or convalescent COVID-19. Sequences were obtained from peripheral blood. The chain is built from TRBV2 and TRBJ1-3; D remains ambiguous. The DNA for the CDR3 is TGTGCCAGCAGTGTGACGGGTTCCTCTGGAAACACCATATATTTT. The encoded protein is CASSVTGSSGNTIYF.